A single sample is the source of the 14 T cell receptor beta chains below, sequenced in a study of blood T cell repertoires in COVID-19. Sequencing used immunoSEQ multiplex PCR; TCRdb keeps in-frame clones, though not all of them. This repertoire shows around 30,000 clones, approximately 71% found once; its top ten account for 16%. Sample: peripheral blood. The source is a human donor in a cohort sampled during active COVID-19.

The rearrangement links TRBV29-1 to TRBJ2-5; the match to TRBD1 covers 10 bases. Germline V gives CDR1 SQVTM, CDR2 ANQGSEA. The CDR3 covers 14 residues. With 4 bases clipped from V and 5 bases from J, the junction kept 7 bases outside the gene matches. CDR3 nucleotide sequence: TGCAGCGTTGGGGGACCGGGACAGGGGGAGACCCAGTACTTC. Translated, it gives CSVGGPGQGETQYF.

This chain uses TRBV18 with TRBJ2-5; the D is unclear. Germline CDR1 reads KGHSH; CDR2 reads LQKENI. This CDR3 is built from 12 residues. V was trimmed by 3 bases and J by 3 bases, leaving 5 bases between them. CDR3 amino acids: CASSPPKETQYF. The DNA of the CDR3 is TGTGCCAGCTCACCTCCTAAAGAGACCCAGTACTTC.

This clone was found once. The chain links TRBV7-2 to TRBJ2-5; D is perhaps TRBD1 (6 bases). The germline CDR1 and CDR2 sequences are SGHTA and FQGNSA. The CDR3 loop spans 13 amino acids. Trimming removed 7 bases from V and 7 bases from J, with 16 bases in between. The CDR3, as DNA: TGTGCCAGCACCCACAGGGCGGAGAGGACCCAGTACTTC. It codes for CASTHRAERTQYF.

The gene calls are TRBV10-1 and TRBJ2-3, with D tentatively TRBD2 (6 bases). The germline gives CDR1 WNHNN, CDR2 SYGVQD (reference sequence). The CDR3 contains 16 residues. The V and J ends lost 7 bases and 2 bases respectively, with 19 bases between them. The CDR3 DNA follows: TGCGCCAGCACTACAGCAGACGGACTATCCACAGATACGCAGTATTTT. Its protein product is CASTTADGLSTDTQYF.

This clone was observed a few times. This rearrangement joins TRBV12-5 to TRBJ2-3, with 8 bases identical to TRBD1. The CDR3 consists of 16 residues. V lost 5 bases and J lost 2; bases outside the gene matches: 9. Per germline, CDR1 LGHNT and CDR2 FRNRAP. CDR3 sequence: CASGLTTGATTDTQYF. In nucleotides, the CDR3 is TGTGCTAGTGGTCTCACGACAGGGGCAACCACAGATACGCAGTATTTT.

This chain connects TRBV19 to TRBJ2-5; tentative D call: TRBD2 (7 bases). V lost 5 bases and J lost 6, with 16 bases in between. Germline V CDR1 and CDR2: LNHDA, SQIVND (reference sequence). This CDR3 spans 14 amino acids. Here the CDR3 reads CASSADGGLKTQYF. Written as DNA, the CDR3 is TGTGCCAGTAGTGCGGACGGGGGGCTGAAGACCCAGTACTTC.

This clone was seen only once. The chain is built from TRBV7-2 and TRBJ2-1; D possibly corresponds to TRBD1 (5 bases). CDR3 size: 13 residues. Trimming cost V 5 bases and J 12 bases, with 17 bases left between them. From germline, CDR1 is SGHTA and CDR2 FQGNSA. The CDR3 reads CASSTSQGMGQFF. The CDR3 DNA reads TGTGCCAGCAGCACCAGTCAGGGTATGGGGCAGTTCTTC.

This sequence joins TRBV24-1 and TRBJ2-3; D call uncertain. CDR3 length equals 12 residues. Germline lookup yields CDR1 KGHDR and CDR2 SFDVKD. The V and J ends lost 1 base and 5 bases respectively, with 3 bases between them. CDR3 residues: CATSDFKDTQYF. The CDR3 bases are TGTGCCACCAGTGATTTTAAAGATACGCAGTATTTT.

This clone was detected once. This sequence joins TRBV28 and TRBJ1-3; 8 bases are a match to TRBD1. The junction had 10 bases not matched to a gene; V was cut back by 9 bases and J by 3 bases. This CDR3 has 15 residues. CDR1 and CDR2 from the germline V gene are MDHEN and SYDVKM. CDR3 DNA sequence: TGTGCCAGTTCTCCTCCAGGGGGCAGTGGAAACACCATATATTTT. Protein sequence: CASSPPGGSGNTIYF.

The chain joins TRBV18 to TRBJ2-4; the match to TRBD1 covers 7 bases. Germline assignment: CDR1 KGHSH and CDR2 LQKENI. The V gene end was trimmed by 0 bases and the J gene end by 7 bases; junction bases not matched to a gene: 9. The length of the CDR3 is 16 residues. CDR3 residues: CASSPPRTGARNIQYF. CDR3 nucleotides: TGTGCCAGCTCACCACCCCGAACAGGGGCCCGCAACATTCAGTACTTC.

The chain links TRBV5-1 to TRBJ2-3; 10 nucleotides match TRBD1. The CDR3 length is 15 residues. Per germline, CDR1 SGHRS and CDR2 YFSETQ. The V gene end was trimmed by 4 bases and the J gene end by 3 bases; junction bases not matched to a gene: 5. CDR3 sequence reads: CASSPRQGATDTQYF. The CDR3 nucleotides are TGCGCCAGCAGCCCTAGACAGGGGGCTACAGATACGCAGTATTTT. Combining the CDR3 with reference TRBV5-1 and TRBJ2-3 gives the whole variable domain KAGVTQTPRYLIKTRGQQVTLSCSPISGHRSVSWYQQTPGQGLQFLFEYFSETQRNKGNFPGRFSGRQFSNSRSEMNVSTLELGDSALYLCASSPRQGATDTQYFGPGTRLTVL.

This clone occurred once. The chain employs TRBV6-5 and TRBJ1-2, with 7 bases identical to TRBD1. Germline CDR1 MNHEY, CDR2 SVGAGI. V trimming: 7 bases; J trimming: 1 base; junction bases outside the gene matches: 6. The CDR3 is 14 amino acids. CDR3 sequence reads: CASKEGQSNYGYTF. As DNA, the CDR3 is TGTGCCAGCAAAGAGGGACAGAGTAACTATGGCTACACCTTC.

This clone was detected only once. This sequence joins TRBV2 and TRBJ1-5; 9 bases are shared with TRBD1. The V and J ends lost 6 bases and 4 bases, in that order; junction bases with no gene match: 7. CDR1 is SNHLY and CDR2 is FYNNEI in the germline V gene. The CDR3 sequence is 15 residues long. CDR3 residues: CASRADRGDNQPQHF. The CDR3 nucleotides are TGTGCCAGCAGGGCCGACAGGGGGGATAATCAGCCCCAGCATTTT.

V usage is TRBV5-5 and J usage is TRBJ2-1, with TRBD2 identical over 8 bases. CDR3 length: 16 residues. Germline assignment: CDR1 SGHKS and CDR2 YYEKEE (reference sequence). After removal of 0 bases from V and 2 bases from J, the junction contained 4 bases not matched to a gene. The CDR3 sequence: CASSLGGSGAYNEQFF. The CDR3 DNA follows: TGTGCCAGCAGCTTGGGGGGTAGCGGGGCCTACAATGAGCAGTTCTTC.